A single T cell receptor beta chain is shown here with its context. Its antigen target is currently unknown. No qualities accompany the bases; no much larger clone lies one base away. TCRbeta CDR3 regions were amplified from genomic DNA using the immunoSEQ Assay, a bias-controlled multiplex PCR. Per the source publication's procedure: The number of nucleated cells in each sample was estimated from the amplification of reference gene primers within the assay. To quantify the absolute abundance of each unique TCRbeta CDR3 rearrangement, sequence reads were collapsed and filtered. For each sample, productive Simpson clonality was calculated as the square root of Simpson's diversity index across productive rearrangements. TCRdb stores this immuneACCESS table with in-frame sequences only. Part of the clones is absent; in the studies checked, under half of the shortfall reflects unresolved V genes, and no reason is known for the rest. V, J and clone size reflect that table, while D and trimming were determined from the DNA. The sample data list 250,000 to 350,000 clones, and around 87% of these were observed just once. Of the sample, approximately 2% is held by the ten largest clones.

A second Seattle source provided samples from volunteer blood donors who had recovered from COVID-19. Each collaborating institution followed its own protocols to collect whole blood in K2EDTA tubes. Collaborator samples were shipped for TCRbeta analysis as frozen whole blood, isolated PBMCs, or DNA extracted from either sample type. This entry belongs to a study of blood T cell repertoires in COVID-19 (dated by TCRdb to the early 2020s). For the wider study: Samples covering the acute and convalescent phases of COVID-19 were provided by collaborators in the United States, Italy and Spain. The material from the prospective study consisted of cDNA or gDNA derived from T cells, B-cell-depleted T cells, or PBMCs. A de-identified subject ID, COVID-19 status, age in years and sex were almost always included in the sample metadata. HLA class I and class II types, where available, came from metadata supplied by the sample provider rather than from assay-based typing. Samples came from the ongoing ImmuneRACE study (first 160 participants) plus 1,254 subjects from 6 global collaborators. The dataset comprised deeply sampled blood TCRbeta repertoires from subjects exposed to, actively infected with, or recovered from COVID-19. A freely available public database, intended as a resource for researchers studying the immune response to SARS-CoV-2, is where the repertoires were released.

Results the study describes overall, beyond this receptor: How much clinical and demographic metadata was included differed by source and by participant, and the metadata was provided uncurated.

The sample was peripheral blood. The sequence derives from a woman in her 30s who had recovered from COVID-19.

Read as DNA, the sequence is TGTGCCAGCAGTGATCCCAGTTTCGTAAAGGGGGCTGAGCAGTTCTTC. This sequence encodes CASSDPSFVKGAEQFF. The V gene is TRBV2 and the J gene is TRBJ2-1; 7 of the junction bases match TRBD1. Measured from the cysteine to the phenylalanine, the CDR3 is 16 residues long. The only DNA kept is the CDR3, 48 bases in frame from the first base. CDR1 is given as SNHLY and CDR2 as FYNNEI, both from the germline V gene. V loses 3 bases at its end and J loses 9 bases; junction bases beyond the gene matches: 14.